This entry lists 19 T cell receptor beta chains sequenced from one sample in a study of blood T cell repertoires in COVID-19. The repertoire was sequenced with immunoSEQ multiplex PCR; TCRdb's copy has only in-frame clones and lacks some. The profile covers some 28,000 clones, with around 90% appearing a single time and 9.3% taken by the ten largest. The sample consisted of peripheral blood. These receptors all stem from a human donor in a cohort sampled during active COVID-19.

This chain uses TRBV12-2 with TRBJ2-7; the table gives TRBD2 as D, unverified against the DNA. TRBV12-2 is flagged as a pseudogene. The CDR3 spans 18 residues. The CDR3: CASRPQWRGALYSYEQYF. CDR3 DNA sequence: TGTGCAAGTCGCCCCCAATGGCGGGGGGCTTTATACTCCTACGAGCAGTACTTC.

On this clone: Because the CDR3 is missing its conserved closing phenylalanine or tryptophan, this is likely a read error. The DNA is left out, because the CDR3 cannot be placed on it with certainty; the CDR3 is given as TCRdb lists it. CDR3 sequence: CASSRRQVVLTPPL. The chain carries TRBV25-1 and TRBJ1-6; TRBD1, the table's D call, lacks a check against the DNA. Germline V CDR1 and CDR2: MGHDK, SYGVNS. The CDR3 has 14 amino acids, counting both end residues.

The CDR3 loop reads CATESRLGNTIYF. The CDR3 DNA follows: TGTGCCACCGAAAGTCGACTTGGGAACACCATATATTTT. The chain recombines TRBV6-5 with TRBJ1-3; D is unclear. Trimming shortened V by 10 bases and J by 7 bases, and 17 bases separated the two germline ends. The length of the CDR3 is 13 residues. CDR1 is MNHEY, CDR2 SVGAGI, per germline.

This chain connects TRBV6-6 to TRBJ1-5; 8 bases align to TRBD1. J was trimmed by 4 bases and V by 5 bases; bases with no gene match: 4. The CDR3 is 14 residues long. Germline assignment: CDR1 MNHNY and CDR2 SVGAGI (reference sequence). For the CDR3, the DNA is TGTGCCAGCAGTATTGACAGGGGAAATCAGCCCCAGCATTTT. This translates into CASSIDRGNQPQHF.

J is TRBJ1-1 and V is TRBV19; 12 bases map to TRBD1. From germline, CDR1 is LNHDA and CDR2 SQIVND (reference sequence). This CDR3 contains 17 residues. After removal of 5 bases from V and 2 bases from J, the junction contained 9 bases not matched to a gene. CDR3 sequence reads: CASSYHPGQGANTEAFF. DNA for the CDR3: TGTGCCAGTAGTTACCATCCGGGACAGGGGGCAAACACTGAAGCTTTCTTT.

The genes are TRBV3-1 (or the pseudogene TRBV3-2) and TRBJ2-7, with 8 bases aligning to TRBD1. Germline V gene lookup returns CDR1 LGHDT and CDR2 YNNKEL (reference sequence). The CDR3 is made up of 14 amino acids. V dropped 2 bases and J dropped 4; count of bases not matched to a gene: 4. This CDR3 reads CASSQLRGLYEQYF. The CDR3 DNA reads as TGTGCCAGCAGCCAACTCAGGGGGCTGTACGAGCAGTACTTC.

V and J are TRBV7-2 and TRBJ2-7; perhaps TRBD1 as D (6 bases). With 1 base removed from V and 5 bases from J, the gap between germline ends came to 9 bases. This CDR3 spans 13 amino acids. Looked up from germline, CDR1 is SGHTA and CDR2 is FQGNSA. The CDR3 sequence is CASSLDRDNEQYF. CDR3 bases: TGTGCCAGCAGCTTAGACAGGGATAACGAGCAGTACTTC.

Written as DNA, the CDR3 is TGTGCCAGTTCGACCCAGGGGGCTCCTAATTCACCCCTCCACTTT. It translates to CASSTQGAPNSPLHF. The chain uses TRBV19 and TRBJ1-6; 8 nucleotides line up with TRBD1. Germline CDR1 and CDR2: LNHDA and SQIVND (reference sequence). J was trimmed by 6 bases and V by 8 bases; bases with no gene match: 9. The CDR3 is made up of 15 amino acids. The full variable domain, in which reference TRBV19 and TRBJ1-6 provide the parts outside the CDR3, is DGGITQSPKYLFRKEGQNVTLSCEQNLNHDAMYWYRQDPGQGLRLIYYSQIVNDFQKGDIAEGYSVSREKKESFPLTVTSAQKNPTAFYLCASSTQGAPNSPLHFGNGTRLTVT.

The chain carries TRBV18 and TRBJ1-3; a possible D gene is TRBD1 (6 bases). The CDR3 consists of 16 residues. Germline values: CDR1 KGHSH, CDR2 LQKENI. Trimming cost V 3 bases and J 1 base, with 13 bases left between them. Written as DNA, the CDR3 is TGTGCCAGCTCACCGTTAAGGACAGATTCTGGAAACACCATATATTTT. This gives the protein CASSPLRTDSGNTIYF.

The rearrangement links TRBV4-1 to TRBJ1-4, with D perhaps matching TRBD1 (5 bases). Germline values: CDR1 MGHRA, CDR2 YSYEKL. Trimming shortened V by 2 bases and J by 5 bases, and 12 bases separated the two germline ends. This CDR3 region has 15 residues. The CDR3 loop reads CASSQPGEGNEKLFF. The DNA for the CDR3 is TGCGCCAGCAGCCAACCTGGGGAGGGGAATGAAAAACTGTTTTTT.

The chain recombines TRBV6-5 with TRBJ1-2; no firm D call. The CDR3 covers 12 residues. V gave up 6 bases and J gave up 7 bases, with 12 bases separating them. Germline CDR1 and CDR2: MNHEY and SVGAGI. DNA of the CDR3: TGTGCCAGCAGCGTTTATAGGAGTGGCTACACCTTC. It codes for CASSVYRSGYTF.

A few counts support this clone. CDR3 nucleotide sequence: TGTGCCAGCAGCTTAGGGACTGGCGGGAAGGGGATCTACGAGCAGTACTTC. It encodes CASSLGTGGKGIYEQYF. The rearrangement joins TRBV11-2 to TRBJ2-7; D perhaps matches TRBD2 (6 bases). The germline V gene has CDR1 SGHAT and CDR2 FQNNGV. Trimming took 1 base from V and 3 from J, leaving 19 bases between them. This CDR3 region has 17 residues.

The chain has TRBV9 and TRBJ1-5, with D possibly TRBD1 on 5 matching bases. The CDR3 has 14 residues. V was clipped by 3 bases and J by 0 bases, with 7 bases between them. Germline lookup yields CDR1 SGDLS and CDR2 YYNGEE. Here the CDR3 reads CASSAGHSNQPQHF. The CDR3 bases are TGTGCCAGCAGCGCAGGGCATAGCAATCAGCCCCAGCATTTT.

This chain joins TRBV18 and TRBJ1-4, with 7 bases lining up with TRBD1. With 3 bases clipped from V and 4 bases from J, the junction kept 5 bases outside the gene matches. In germline, CDR1 is KGHSH, CDR2 LQKENI. This CDR3 has 15 residues. The CDR3 is CASSPNRGDNEKLFF. The DNA for the CDR3 is TGTGCCAGCTCACCCAACAGGGGCGATAATGAAAAACTGTTTTTT.

The rearrangement uses TRBV19 and TRBJ1-6; D gene ambiguous. Germline assignment: CDR1 LNHDA and CDR2 SQIVND (reference sequence). The length of the CDR3 is 15 residues. Deletions cut 0 bases from V and 6 bases from J, with 9 bases between. As DNA, the CDR3 is TGTGCCAGTAGTATAGATGCCAGTCCTAATTCACCCCTCCACTTT. Its translation is CASSIDASPNSPLHF.

The rearrangement links TRBV6-5 to TRBJ2-3, with 8 bases aligning to TRBD2. J gave up 3 bases and V 7 bases, and 9 bases lay outside the gene matches. The CDR3 has 15 residues. Germline lookup yields CDR1 MNHEY and CDR2 SVGAGI. This CDR3 is CASMTPPGGTDTQYF. CDR3 in DNA: TGTGCCAGCATGACCCCTCCGGGGGGGACAGATACGCAGTATTTT.

V gene TRBV2 combines with J gene TRBJ1-1; no reliable D call. In germline, CDR1 is SNHLY, CDR2 FYNNEI. Trimming removed 6 bases at V and 5 bases at J, with 16 bases between. The CDR3 has 14 amino acids. The CDR3 DNA reads TGTGCCAGCAGAAAAGAGGGCCTGGGGACTGAAGCTTTCTTT. It yields the protein CASRKEGLGTEAFF.

The chain couples TRBV29-1 to TRBJ2-5; the match to TRBD2 covers 8 bases. The CDR3 runs to 12 residues. The trim removed 7 bases at V and 10 bases at J, leaving 11 bases unmatched. Germline V gene lookup returns CDR1 SQVTM and CDR2 ANQGSEA. The CDR3, as DNA: TGCAGCGATGCGAGCGGGGGTGAGGGCCAGTACTTC. Its protein is CSDASGGEGQYF.

In its sample, this clone was seen once. Mismatch with germline at one junction end may stem from a read error. This chain links TRBV5-6 with TRBJ2-3; 10 bases are a match to TRBD1. The germline V gene has CDR1 SGHDT and CDR2 YYEEEE. The CDR3 has 14 residues. The CDR3 sequence: CASSSGTGEDMQYF. In nucleotides, the CDR3 is TGTGCCAGCAGCTCCGGGACAGGGGAAGATATGCAGTATTTT.